This TCR beta chain was obtained from a study of shared clonotypes between healthy human individuals. This CDR3 spans 15 amino acids. V lost 5 bases to trimming and J lost 2 bases; unmatched junction nucleotides: 7. The germline CDR1 and CDR2 sequences are LNHDA and SQIVND (reference sequence). Turning to this clone: The antigen is not known.

This table comes from immunoSEQ multiplex PCR, and its TCRdb copy is limited to in-frame clones, with some not included. The table shows about 2 million clones, with about 95% occurring only once. Overall study findings and caveats: Represented genetic and exposure-history diversity was restricted by having few donors.

It was CD45RO-negative cells, positively selected for CCR7, that made up naive CD8 cells, with terminally differentiated effector memory CD45RA+ cells excluded. Material for sequencing was naive CD8+ T cells sorted from blood. The chain employs TRBV19 and TRBJ2-7; TRBD2 matches at 9 bases. The sequence derives from a man younger than 30 in good health. CDR3 in amino acids: CASSLASGETYEQYF. CDR3 bases: TGTGCCAGTAGTTTAGCTAGCGGGGAGACCTACGAGCAGTACTTC.